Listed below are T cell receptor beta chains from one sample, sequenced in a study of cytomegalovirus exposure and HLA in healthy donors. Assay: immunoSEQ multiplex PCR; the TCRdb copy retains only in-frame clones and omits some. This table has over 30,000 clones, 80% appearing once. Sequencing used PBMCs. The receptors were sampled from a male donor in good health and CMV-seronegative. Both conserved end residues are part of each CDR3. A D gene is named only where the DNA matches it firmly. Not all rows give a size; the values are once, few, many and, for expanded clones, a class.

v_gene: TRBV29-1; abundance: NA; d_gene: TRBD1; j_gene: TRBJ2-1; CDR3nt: TGCAGCGGAAGCCGCCCAGGGGGCACCTACAATGAGCAGTTCTTC; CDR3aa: CSGSRPGGTYNEQFF
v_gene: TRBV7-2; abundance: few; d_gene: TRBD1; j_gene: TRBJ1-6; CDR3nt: TGTGCCAGCAGTTGGGACAGCTATAATTCACCCCTCCACTTT; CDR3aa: CASSWDSYNSPLHF
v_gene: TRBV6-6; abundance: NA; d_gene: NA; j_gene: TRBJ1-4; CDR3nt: TGTGCCAGCGATGGGTCGCTCGGGACAACTAATGAAAAACTGTTTTTT; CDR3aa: CASDGSLGTTNEKLFF
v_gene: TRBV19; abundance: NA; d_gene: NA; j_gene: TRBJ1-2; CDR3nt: TGTGCCAGTAGTATACACGGGGACTATGGCTACACCTTC; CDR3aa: CASSIHGDYGYTF
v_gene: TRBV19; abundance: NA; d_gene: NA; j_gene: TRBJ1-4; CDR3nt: TGTGCCAGTAACCCCAGGGTATCTAATGAAAAACTGTTTTTT; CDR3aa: CASNPRVSNEKLFF
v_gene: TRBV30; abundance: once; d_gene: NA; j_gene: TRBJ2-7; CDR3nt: TGTGCCTGGAGTCTGGCAGCGCTAACCTACGAGCAGTCCTTC; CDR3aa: CAWSLAALTYEQSF
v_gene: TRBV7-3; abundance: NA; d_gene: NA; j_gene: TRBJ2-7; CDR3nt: TGTGCCAGCAGCTTAATGGGACACTACGAGCAGTACTTC; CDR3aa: CASSLMGHYEQYF
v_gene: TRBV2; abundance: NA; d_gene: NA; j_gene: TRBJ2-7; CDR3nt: TGTGCCAGCAGTGAAGCAGGAGGGAAGGCCTACGAGCAGTACTTC; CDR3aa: CASSEAGGKAYEQYF
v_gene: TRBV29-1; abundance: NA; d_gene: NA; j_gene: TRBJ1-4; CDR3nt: TGCAGCGTTGGGCAGGGGCGATTAACTAATGAAAAACTGTTTTTT; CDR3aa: CSVGQGRLTNEKLFF
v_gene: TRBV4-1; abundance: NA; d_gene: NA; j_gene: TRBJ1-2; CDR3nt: TGCGCCAGCAGCCAGTTCAGGGTTGACTATGGCTACACCTTC; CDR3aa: CASSQFRVDYGYTF
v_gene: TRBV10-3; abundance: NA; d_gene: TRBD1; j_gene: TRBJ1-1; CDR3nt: TGTGCCGTCTCTCCCCACAGGGGAGGCACTGAAGCTTTCTTT; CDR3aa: CAVSPHRGGTEAFF
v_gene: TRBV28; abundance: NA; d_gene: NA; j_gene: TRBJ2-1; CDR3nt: TGTGCCAGCAGTTTATGGTCCCGGGGGAGACTATACAATGAGCAGTTCTTC; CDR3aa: CASSLWSRGRLYNEQFF
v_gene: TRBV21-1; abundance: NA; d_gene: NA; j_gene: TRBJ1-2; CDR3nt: TGTGCCAGCAGCATTCTACAGGGTAGCCCTAACTATGGCTACACCTTC; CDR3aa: CASSILQGSPNYGYTF
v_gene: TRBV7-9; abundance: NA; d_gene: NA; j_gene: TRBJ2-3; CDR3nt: TGTGCCAGCAGGGAAGGGGGTAGCACAGATACGCAGTATTTT; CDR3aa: CASREGGSTDTQYF
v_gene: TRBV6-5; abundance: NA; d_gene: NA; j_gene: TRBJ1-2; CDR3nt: TGTGCCAGCAAACAGGGACGGGGAGAAGCCTATGGCTACACCTTC; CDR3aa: CASKQGRGEAYGYTF
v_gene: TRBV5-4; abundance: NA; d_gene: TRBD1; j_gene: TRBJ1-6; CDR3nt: TGTGCCAGCAGCTTAACAGGGGGCATAGGGTCACCCCTCCACTTT; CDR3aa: CASSLTGGIGSPLHF
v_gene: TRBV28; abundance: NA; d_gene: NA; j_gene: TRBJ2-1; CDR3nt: TGTGCCAGCAGCCCCGGACAAGCATACAATGAGCAGTTCTTC; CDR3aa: CASSPGQAYNEQFF
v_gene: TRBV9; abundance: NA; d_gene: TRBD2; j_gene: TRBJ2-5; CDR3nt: TGTGCCAGCAGCGTAGCTGGACTAGCGGAAGAGACCCAGTACTTC; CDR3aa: CASSVAGLAEETQYF
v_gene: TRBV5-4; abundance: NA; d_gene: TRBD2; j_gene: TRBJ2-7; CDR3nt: TGTGCCAGCAGCTTGGTCCCCGGGACTAGCGGCTACGAGCAGTACTTC; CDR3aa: CASSLVPGTSGYEQYF
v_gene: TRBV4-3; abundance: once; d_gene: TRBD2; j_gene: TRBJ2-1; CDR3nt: TGCGCCAGCAGCCAAGAATTACTAGCGGGAACCTCCTACAATGAGCAGTTCTTC; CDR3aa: CASSQELLAGTSYNEQFF
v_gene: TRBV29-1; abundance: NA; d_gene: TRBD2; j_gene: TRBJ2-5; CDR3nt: TGCAGCGTCGGGGCGGGGGGGTTACAAGAGACCCAGTACTTC; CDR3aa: CSVGAGGLQETQYF
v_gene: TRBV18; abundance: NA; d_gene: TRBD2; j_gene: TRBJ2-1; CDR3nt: TGTGCCAGCTCTAGGGCTAGCGGGAGGCCCGCCAGTAATGAGCAGTTCTTC; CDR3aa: CASSRASGRPASNEQFF
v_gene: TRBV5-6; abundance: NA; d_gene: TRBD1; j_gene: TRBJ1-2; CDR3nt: TGTGCCAGCAGCCCCACGACAGGGGTGGCCACCTTC; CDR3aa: CASSPTTGVATF
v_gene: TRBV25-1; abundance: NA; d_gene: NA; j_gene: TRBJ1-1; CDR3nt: TGTGCCAGCAGGACCGCAGGACATCTCAAAAGGGCTTTCTTT; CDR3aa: CASRTAGHLKRAFF
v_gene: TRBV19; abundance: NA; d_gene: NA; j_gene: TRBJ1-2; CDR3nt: TGTGCCAGTAGTATCACGGGGATGAGCTATGGCTACACCTTC; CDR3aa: CASSITGMSYGYTF
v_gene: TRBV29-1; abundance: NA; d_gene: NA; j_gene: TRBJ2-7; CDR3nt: TGCAGCGCCTCAGATTCTCCCTACGAGCAGTACTTC; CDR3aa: CSASDSPYEQYF
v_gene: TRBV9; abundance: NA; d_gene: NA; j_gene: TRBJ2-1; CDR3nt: TGTGCCAGCAGCGTCTCGGGGGGCCAATACAATGAGCAGTTCTTC; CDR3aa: CASSVSGGQYNEQFF
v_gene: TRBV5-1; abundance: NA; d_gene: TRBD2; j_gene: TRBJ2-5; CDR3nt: TGCGCCAGCAGCTTGGGACTAGCGGGGTTCCAAGAGACCCAGTACTTC; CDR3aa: CASSLGLAGFQETQYF
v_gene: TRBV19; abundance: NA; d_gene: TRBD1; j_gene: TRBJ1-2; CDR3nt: TGTGCCAGTAGTAGGGACAGGGAGGCCTATGGCTACACCTTC; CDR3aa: CASSRDREAYGYTF
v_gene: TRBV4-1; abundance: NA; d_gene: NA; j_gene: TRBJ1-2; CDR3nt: TGCGCCAGCAGCCAAGAAGACGGACTGAGTGGTTATGGCTACACCTTC; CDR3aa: CASSQEDGLSGYGYTF
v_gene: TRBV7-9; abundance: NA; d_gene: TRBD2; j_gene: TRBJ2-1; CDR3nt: TGTGCCAGCAGCTTAGTACTAGCGGGGGGGCCTCCCCAGTTCTTC; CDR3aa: CASSLVLAGGPPQFF
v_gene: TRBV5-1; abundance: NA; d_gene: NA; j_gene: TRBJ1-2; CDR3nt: TGCGCCAGCAGCGAAGGGGATTATGGCTACACCTTC; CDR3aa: CASSEGDYGYTF
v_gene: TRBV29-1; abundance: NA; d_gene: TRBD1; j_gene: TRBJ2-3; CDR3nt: TGCAGCGTCGGACAGGGTGGCACAGATACGCAGTATTTT; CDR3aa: CSVGQGGTDTQYF
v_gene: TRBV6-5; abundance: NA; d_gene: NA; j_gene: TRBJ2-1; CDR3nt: TGTGCCAGCAGGGCAGAACGCTCCTACAATGAGCAGTTCTTC; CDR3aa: CASRAERSYNEQFF
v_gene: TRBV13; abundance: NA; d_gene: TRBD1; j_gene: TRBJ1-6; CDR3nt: TGTGCCAGCAGCCCCCAGGGACAGGGCCTCCACTTT; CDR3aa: CASSPQGQGLHF
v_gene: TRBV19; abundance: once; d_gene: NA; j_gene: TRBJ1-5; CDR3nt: TGTGCCAGTAGACAAAAGTCGAGGCAGCCCAATCAGCCCCAGCATTTT; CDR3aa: CASRQKSRQPNQPQHF
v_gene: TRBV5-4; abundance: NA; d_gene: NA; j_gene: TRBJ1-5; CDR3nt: TGTGCCAGCAGCCACGGGGGGGAAAATCAGCCCCAGCATTTT; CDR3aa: CASSHGGENQPQHF
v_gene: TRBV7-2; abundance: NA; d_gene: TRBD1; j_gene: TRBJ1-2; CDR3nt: TGTGCCAGCAGCTTAGTGGGACAGGGATATGGCTACACCTTC; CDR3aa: CASSLVGQGYGYTF